The entry that follows covers one TCR beta chain sequence. This sample was included in a study of T cell changes during pregnancy in multiple sclerosis. TCRdb keeps only in-frame clones here, not all; method: immunoSEQ multiplex PCR. The sample lists about 75,000 clones; approximately 95% were seen once. Trimming shortened V by 0 bases and J by 2 bases, and 12 bases separated the two germline ends. This CDR3 region has 16 residues. Germline CDR1 reads SGDLS; CDR2 reads YYNGEE. The chain recombines TRBV9 with TRBJ1-3; D is possibly TRBD1 (6 bases). The sequencing here drew on CD4+ T cells from peripheral blood mononuclear cells, taken after pregnancy. This clonotype was obtained from a female donor with multiple sclerosis, enrolled in a pregnancy study. CDR3 residues: CASSVAVAGAGNTIYF. CDR3 nucleotide sequence: TGTGCCAGCAGCGTAGCTGTCGCAGGGGCTGGAAACACCATATATTTT.